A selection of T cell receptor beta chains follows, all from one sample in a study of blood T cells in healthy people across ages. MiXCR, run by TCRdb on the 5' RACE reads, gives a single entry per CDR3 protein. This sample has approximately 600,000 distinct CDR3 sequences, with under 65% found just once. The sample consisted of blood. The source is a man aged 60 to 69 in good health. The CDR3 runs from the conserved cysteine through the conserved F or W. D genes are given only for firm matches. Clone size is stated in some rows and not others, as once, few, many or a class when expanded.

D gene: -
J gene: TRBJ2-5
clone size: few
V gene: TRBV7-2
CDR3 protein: CASRTAWVQETQYF
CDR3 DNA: TGTGCCAGCAGAACAGCTTGGGTACAAGAGACCCAGTACTTC

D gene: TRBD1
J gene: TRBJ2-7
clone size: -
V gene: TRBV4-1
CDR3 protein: CASIPRTGSYEQYF
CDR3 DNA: TGCGCCAGCATCCCCCGGACAGGCTCCTACGAGCAGTACTTC

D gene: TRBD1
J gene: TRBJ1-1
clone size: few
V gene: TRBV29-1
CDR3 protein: CSVGTGGDTEAFF
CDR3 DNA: TGCAGCGTTGGGACAGGGGGTGACACTGAAGCTTTCTTT

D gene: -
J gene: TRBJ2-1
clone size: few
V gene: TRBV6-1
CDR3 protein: CASNGGEQFF
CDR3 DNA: TGTGCCAGCAACGGGGGTGAGCAGTTCTTC

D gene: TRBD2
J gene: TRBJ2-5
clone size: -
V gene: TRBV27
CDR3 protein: CASSGGLAGWETQYF
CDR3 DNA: TGTGCCAGCAGTGGGGGACTAGCGGGGTGGGAGACCCAGTACTTC

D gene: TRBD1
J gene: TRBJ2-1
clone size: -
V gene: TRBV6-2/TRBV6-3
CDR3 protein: CASTKRQAGGEQFF
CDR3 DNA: TGTGCCAGCACCAAACGACAGGCAGGGGGTGAGCAGTTCTTC

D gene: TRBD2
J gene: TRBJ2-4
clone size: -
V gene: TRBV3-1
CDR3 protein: CASSQEPGLAAKNIQYF
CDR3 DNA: TGTGCCAGCAGCCAAGAACCGGGACTAGCTGCCAAAAACATTCAGTACTTC

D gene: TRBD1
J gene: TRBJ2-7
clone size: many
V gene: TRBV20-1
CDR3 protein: CSARVLGQGQSYEQYF
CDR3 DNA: TGCAGTGCTAGAGTGTTGGGACAGGGGCAATCCTACGAGCAGTACTTC

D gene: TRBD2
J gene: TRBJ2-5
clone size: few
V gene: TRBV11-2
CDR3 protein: CASSLRTSGGETQYF
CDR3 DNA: TGTGCCAGCAGCCTAAGGACTAGCGGGGGTGAGACCCAGTACTTC

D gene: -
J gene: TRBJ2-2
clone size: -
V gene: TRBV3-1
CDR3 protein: CASSGGGVPGEPFF
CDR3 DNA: TGTGCCAGCAGCGGAGGCGGGGTGCCCGGGGAGCCGTTTTTT

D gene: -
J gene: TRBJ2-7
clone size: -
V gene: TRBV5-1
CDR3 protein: CASSFLPGPGLYEQYF
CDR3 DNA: TGCGCCAGCAGCTTCCTACCAGGGCCGGGACTCTACGAGCAGTACTTC

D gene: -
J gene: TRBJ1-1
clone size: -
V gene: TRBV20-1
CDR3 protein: CSIGRSGWGTEAFF
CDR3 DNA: TGCAGCATCGGGCGCAGTGGGTGGGGAACTGAAGCTTTCTTT

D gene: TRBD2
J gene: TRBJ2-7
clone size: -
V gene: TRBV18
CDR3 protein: CASSSRSGGPYEQYF
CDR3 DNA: TGTGCCAGCTCGTCCCGATCGGGGGGGCCCTACGAGCAGTACTTC

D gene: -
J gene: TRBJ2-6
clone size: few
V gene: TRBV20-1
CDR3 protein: CSARDRGSGANVLTF
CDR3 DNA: TGCAGTGCTAGAGATCGGGGCTCTGGGGCCAACGTCCTGACTTTC

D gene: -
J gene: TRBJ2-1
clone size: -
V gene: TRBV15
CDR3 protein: CATSRDPATYNEQFF
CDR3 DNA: TGTGCCACCAGCAGAGATCCAGCTACCTACAATGAGCAGTTCTTC

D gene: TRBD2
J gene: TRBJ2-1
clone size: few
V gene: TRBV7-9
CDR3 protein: CASSTLAGNNEQFF
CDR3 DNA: TGTGCCAGCAGCACGCTAGCGGGTAACAATGAGCAGTTCTTC

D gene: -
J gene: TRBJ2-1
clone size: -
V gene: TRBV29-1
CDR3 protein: CSGEPGRGFERFF
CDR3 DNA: TGCAGCGGCGAGCCGGGACGGGGATTTGAGCGGTTCTTC

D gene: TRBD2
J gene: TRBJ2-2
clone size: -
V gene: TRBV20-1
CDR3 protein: CSARTKTSGGANTGELFF
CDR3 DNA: TGCAGTGCTAGGACAAAAACTAGCGGGGGGGCAAACACCGGGGAGCTGTTTTTT

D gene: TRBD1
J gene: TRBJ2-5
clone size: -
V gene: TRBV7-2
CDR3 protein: CASSPRPGQGGSEQYF
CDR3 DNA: TGTGCCAGCAGCCCCAGGCCGGGACAGGGAGGTAGTGAGCAGTACTTC

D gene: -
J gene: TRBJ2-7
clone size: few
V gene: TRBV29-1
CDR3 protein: CSVLAGASYQYEQYF
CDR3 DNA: TGCAGCGTTCTCGCGGGGGCATCCTACCAATACGAGCAGTACTTC

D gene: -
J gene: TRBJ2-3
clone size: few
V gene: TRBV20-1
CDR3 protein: CSARLSDTQYF
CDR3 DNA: TGCAGTGCTAGACTGTCTGATACGCAGTATTTT

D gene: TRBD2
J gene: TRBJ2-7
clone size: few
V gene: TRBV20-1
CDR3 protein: CSAGTSSSYEQYF
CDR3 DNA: TGCAGTGCGGGGACTAGTTCGAGTTACGAGCAGTACTTC

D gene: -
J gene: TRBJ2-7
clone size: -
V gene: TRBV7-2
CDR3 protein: CASSPGLGSYEQYF
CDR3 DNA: TGTGCCAGCAGCCCCGGACTGGGCTCCTACGAGCAGTACTTC

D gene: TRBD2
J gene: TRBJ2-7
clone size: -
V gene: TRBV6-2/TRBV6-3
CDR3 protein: CASRLLAGGRLDKEQYF
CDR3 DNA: TGTGCCAGCAGACTCCTAGCGGGGGGGCGTCTCGACAAGGAGCAGTACTTC

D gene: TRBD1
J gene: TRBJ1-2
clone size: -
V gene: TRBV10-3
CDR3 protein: CAINRQGADGYTF
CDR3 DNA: TGTGCCATCAATCGACAGGGGGCGGACGGCTACACCTTC

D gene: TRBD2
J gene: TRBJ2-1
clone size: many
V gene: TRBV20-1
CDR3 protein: CSARDRAGAGNEQFF
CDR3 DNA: TGCAGTGCTAGAGATCGAGCGGGGGCTGGAAATGAGCAGTTCTTC

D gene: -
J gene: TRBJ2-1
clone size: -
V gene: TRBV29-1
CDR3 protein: CSVEPRGRYNEQFF
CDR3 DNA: TGCAGCGTTGAACCAAGGGGCAGATACAATGAGCAGTTCTTC

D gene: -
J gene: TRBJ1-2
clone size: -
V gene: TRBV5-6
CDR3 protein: CASSLTDARGGYGYTF
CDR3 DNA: TGCGCCAGCAGCTTGACCGACGCGAGGGGCGGGTATGGCTACACCTTC

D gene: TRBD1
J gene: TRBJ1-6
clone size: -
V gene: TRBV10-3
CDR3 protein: CAISETGTANSPLHF
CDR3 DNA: TGTGCCATCAGTGAGACCGGGACAGCCAATTCACCCCTCCACTTT

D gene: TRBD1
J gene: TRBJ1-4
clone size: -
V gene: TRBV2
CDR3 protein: CASSEAGTENEKLFF
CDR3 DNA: TGTGCCAGCAGTGAAGCGGGGACAGAAAATGAAAAACTGTTTTTT

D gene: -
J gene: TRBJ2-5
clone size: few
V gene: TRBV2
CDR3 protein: CASSDRGGTQYF
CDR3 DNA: TGTGCCAGCAGCGATCGCGGTGGGACCCAGTACTTC

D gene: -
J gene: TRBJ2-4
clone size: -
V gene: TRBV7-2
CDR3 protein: CASSLGRVGGIQYF
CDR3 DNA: TGTGCCAGCAGCTTGGGGCGGGTTGGTGGCATTCAGTACTTC

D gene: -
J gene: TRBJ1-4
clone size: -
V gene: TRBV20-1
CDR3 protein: CSARAGPPLGEKLFF
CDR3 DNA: TGCAGCGCTAGAGCCGGGCCGCCCCTGGGTGAAAAACTGTTTTTT

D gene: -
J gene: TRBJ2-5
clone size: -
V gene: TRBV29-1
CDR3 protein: CSVVGDTGLWETQYF
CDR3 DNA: TGCAGCGTTGTCGGGGACACAGGTTTGTGGGAGACCCAGTACTTC

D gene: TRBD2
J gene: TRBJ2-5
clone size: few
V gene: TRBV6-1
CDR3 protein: CASSLSGGAYETQYF
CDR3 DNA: TGTGCCAGCAGTTTAAGCGGGGGGGCCTACGAGACCCAGTACTTC

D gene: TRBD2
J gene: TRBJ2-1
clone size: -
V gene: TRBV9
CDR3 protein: CASSPGTSGGGPNEQFF
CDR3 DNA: TGTGCCAGCAGCCCCGGGACTAGCGGGGGGGGCCCCAATGAGCAGTTCTTC

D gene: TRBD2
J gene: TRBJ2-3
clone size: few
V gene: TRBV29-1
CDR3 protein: CSVKFGLAEDTQYF
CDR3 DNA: TGCAGCGTTAAGTTCGGACTAGCGGAAGATACGCAGTATTTT

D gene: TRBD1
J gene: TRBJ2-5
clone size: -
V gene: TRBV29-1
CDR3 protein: CSVAQGAAGTQYF
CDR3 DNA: TGCAGCGTTGCCCAGGGGGCTGCGGGGACCCAGTACTTC

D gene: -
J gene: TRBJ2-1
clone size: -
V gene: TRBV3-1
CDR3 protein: CASSDRNGGSYNEQFF
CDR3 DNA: TGTGCCAGCAGTGACAGAAACGGGGGCTCCTACAATGAGCAGTTCTTC

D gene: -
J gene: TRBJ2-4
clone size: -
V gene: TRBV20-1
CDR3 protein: CSVRTGGELAKNIQYF
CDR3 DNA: TGCAGTGTTAGGACCGGGGGCGAACTAGCCAAAAACATTCAGTACTTC

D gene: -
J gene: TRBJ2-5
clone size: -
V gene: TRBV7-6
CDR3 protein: CASSYGEYETQYF
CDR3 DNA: TGTGCCAGCAGCTATGGGGAGTACGAGACCCAGTACTTC

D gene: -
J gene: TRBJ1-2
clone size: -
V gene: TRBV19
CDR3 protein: CARRTGAWVGYTF
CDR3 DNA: TGTGCCCGTAGGACGGGTGCCTGGGTAGGCTACACCTTC

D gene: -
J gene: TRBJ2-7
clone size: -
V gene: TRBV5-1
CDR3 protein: CASSLDRVGFEQYF
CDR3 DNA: TGCGCCAGCAGCTTGGATCGGGTTGGTTTCGAGCAGTACTTC

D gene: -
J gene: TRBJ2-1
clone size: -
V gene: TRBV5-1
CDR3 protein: CASSFAGPRLGDEQFF
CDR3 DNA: TGCGCCAGCAGTTTTGCCGGGCCCCGGTTGGGGGATGAGCAGTTCTTC

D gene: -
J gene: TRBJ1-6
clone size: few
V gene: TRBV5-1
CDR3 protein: CASSLLWDGPIGSPLHF
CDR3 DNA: TGCGCCAGCAGCTTGCTCTGGGACGGACCTATTGGGTCACCCCTCCACTTT

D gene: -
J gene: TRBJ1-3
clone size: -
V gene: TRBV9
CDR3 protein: CASSVDTVSGNTIYF
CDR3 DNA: TGTGCCAGCAGCGTAGATACGGTCTCTGGAAACACCATATATTTT

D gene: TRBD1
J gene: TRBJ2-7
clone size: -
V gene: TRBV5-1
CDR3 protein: CASSPYPGTGEQYF
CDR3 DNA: TGCGCCAGCAGCCCGTACCCCGGGACAGGCGAGCAGTACTTC

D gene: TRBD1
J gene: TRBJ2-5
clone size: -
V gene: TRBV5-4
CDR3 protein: CASSRGTGRQETQYF
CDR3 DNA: TGTGCCAGCAGCAGGGGGACAGGGCGGCAAGAGACCCAGTACTTC

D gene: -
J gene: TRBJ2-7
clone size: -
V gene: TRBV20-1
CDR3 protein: CSARARGDEQYF
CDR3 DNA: TGCAGTGCTAGGGCACGGGGCGACGAGCAGTACTTC

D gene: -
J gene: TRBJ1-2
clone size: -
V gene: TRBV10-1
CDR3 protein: CASSDSMFYGYTF
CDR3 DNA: TGCGCCAGCAGTGATTCTATGTTCTATGGCTACACCTTC

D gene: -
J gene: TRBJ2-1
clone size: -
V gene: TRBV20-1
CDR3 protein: CSATGTRNEQFF
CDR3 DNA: TGCAGTGCTACCGGGACCCGCAATGAGCAGTTCTTC

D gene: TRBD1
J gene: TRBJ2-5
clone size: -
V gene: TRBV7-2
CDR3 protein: CASSPWDSQEAQYF
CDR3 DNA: TGTGCCAGCAGCCCGTGGGACAGCCAAGAGGCCCAGTACTTC

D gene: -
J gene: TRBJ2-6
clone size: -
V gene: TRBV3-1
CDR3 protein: CASSLGTTGANVLTF
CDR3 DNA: TGTGCCAGCAGCCTCGGGACAACTGGGGCCAACGTCCTGACTTTC

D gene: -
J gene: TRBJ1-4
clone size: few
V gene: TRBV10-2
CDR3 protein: CASGMSGNEKLFF
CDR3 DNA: TGCGCCAGCGGTATGTCAGGGAATGAAAAACTGTTTTTT

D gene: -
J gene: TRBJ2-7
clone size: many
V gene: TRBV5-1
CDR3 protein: CASREGDEQYF
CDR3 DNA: TGCGCCAGCAGGGAAGGGGACGAGCAGTACTTC

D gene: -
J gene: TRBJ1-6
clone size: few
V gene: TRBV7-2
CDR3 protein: CASSLARGQISPLHF
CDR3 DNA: TGTGCCAGCAGCTTAGCGCGCGGTCAGATTTCACCCCTCCACTTT

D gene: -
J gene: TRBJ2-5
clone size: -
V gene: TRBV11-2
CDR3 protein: CASNSNPGVETQYF
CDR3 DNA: TGTGCCAGCAACTCCAACCCGGGAGTAGAGACCCAGTACTTC

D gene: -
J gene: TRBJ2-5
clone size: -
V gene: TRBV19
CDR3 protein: CASSIGGYGTETQYF
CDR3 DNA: TGTGCCAGTAGTATAGGAGGATACGGAACGGAGACCCAGTACTTC

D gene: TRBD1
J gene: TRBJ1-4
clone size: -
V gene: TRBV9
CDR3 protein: CASSAGLGTGDEKLFF
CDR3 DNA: TGTGCCAGCAGCGCCGGGTTAGGGACAGGGGATGAAAAACTGTTTTTT